This TCR beta chain was recovered during a study of Ad26.COV2.S vaccination and SARS-CoV-2 variants. Germline lookup yields CDR1 DFQATT and CDR2 SNEGSKA (reference sequence). CDR3 length: 11 residues. The V and J ends lost 4 bases and 6 bases respectively, with 9 bases between them. Using immunoSEQ multiplex PCR, the repertoire was profiled, and TCRdb retains in-frame clones only, with some absent. The repertoire holds roughly 400,000 clones, with about 90% as singletons. Stated treatment: about 20 received Ad26.COV2.S at low or high dose, single or two shots; several received placebo; per-sample allocation not given. Sampling occurred on day 63 after the first vaccine or placebo injection.

This TCR came from a person aged 18-65 years who received the Ad26.COV2.S COVID-19 vaccine or a placebo. Sequencing was performed on peripheral blood, taken in a trial of Ad26.COV2.S vaccine versus placebo. The chain employs TRBV20-1 and TRBJ1-1; D ambiguous. The DNA for the CDR3 is TGCAGTGCTACCCTGACGCCTGAAGCTTTCTTT. This encodes CSATLTPEAFF.